Following are 15 T cell receptor beta chains from one sample sequenced in a study of long-term antiretroviral therapy in people with HIV. A v3.0 immunoSEQ assay was performed at survey level. The protocol was immunoSEQ multiplex PCR, while the TCRdb copy is restricted to in-frame clones and leaves out a portion. The table shows around 12,000 clones, with roughly 87% occurring only once. Material: unsorted PBMCs, obtained roughly 7.9 years after starting antiretroviral therapy. These receptors all stem from a man between 50 and 59 years old with HIV.

The J gene is TRBJ2-1, the V gene TRBV7-9; D might be TRBD1 (5 bases). V lost 4 bases, J lost 7 bases, and 14 bases lay in between. This CDR3 is built from 14 residues. Per germline, CDR1 SEHNR and CDR2 FQNEAQ (reference sequence). The CDR3 sequence: CASSWPGLLNEQFF. Here the CDR3 DNA reads TGTGCCAGCAGCTGGCCAGGGTTATTGAATGAGCAGTTCTTC.

This clone was counted between two and nine times. The chain is built from TRBV19 and TRBJ1-2; D possibly corresponds to TRBD1 (6 bases). V shed 9 bases and J shed 0 bases, with 20 bases lying between them. CDR3 length: 16 residues. The germline V gene has CDR1 LNHDA and CDR2 SQIVND (reference sequence). For the CDR3, the DNA is TGTGCCAGCCGCCCGGACAGTACCACACCTAACTATGGCTACACCTTC. Its translation is CASRPDSTTPNYGYTF.

A few counts support this clone. This chain joins TRBV7-2 and TRBJ1-6, with D perhaps matching TRBD1 (5 bases). This CDR3 is 17 amino acids long. Germline loops: CDR1 SGHTA, CDR2 FQGNSA. Trimming stripped 0 bases from V and 10 bases from J, with 19 bases between. CDR3 nucleotides: TGTGCCAGCAGCTTAGCCCATCTTGGGGGTATGTCCTCACCCCTCCACTTT. Protein: CASSLAHLGGMSSPLHF. The entire variable domain, with the rest obtained from reference TRBV7-2 and TRBJ1-6, is as follows: GAGVSQSPSNKVTEKGKDVELRCDPISGHTALYWYRQSLGQGLEFLIYFQGNSAPDKSGLPSDRFSAERTGGSVSTLTIQRTQQEDSAVYLCASSLAHLGGMSSPLHFGNGTRLTVT.

The chain employs TRBV6-1 and TRBJ1-1, with 11 bases identical to TRBD1. This CDR3 contains 15 residues. The germline V gene has CDR1 MNHNS and CDR2 SASEGT. The V gene end was trimmed by 5 bases and the J gene end by 5 bases; junction bases not matched to a gene: 7. In DNA, the CDR3 is TGTGCCAGCAGTTCTTGGGACAGGGGGGAGACTGAAGCTTTCTTT. Protein product: CASSSWDRGETEAFF.

The rearrangement joins TRBV2 to TRBJ1-1; 8 nucleotides line up with TRBD1. Germline-derived CDR1 and CDR2 are SNHLY and FYNNEI. The ends lost 5 bases at V and 2 bases at J; junction bases unmatched: 10. The CDR3 has 16 residues. CDR3 region: CASSPSTGEVNTEAFF. The CDR3, as DNA: TGTGCCAGCAGTCCCTCGACAGGGGAGGTAAACACTGAAGCTTTCTTT.

The rearrangement links TRBV4-2 to TRBJ1-1; D not resolved. Germline-derived CDR1 and CDR2 are LGHNA and YNFKEQ. CDR3 size: 16 residues. The V end lost 0 bases, the J end lost 5 bases, and 16 bases lay between the germline ends. CDR3 sequence: CASSQEEQWDLTEAFF. Written as DNA, the CDR3 is TGTGCCAGCAGCCAAGAAGAGCAGTGGGATTTAACTGAAGCTTTCTTT.

V usage is TRBV10-2 and J usage is TRBJ1-2, with D perhaps matching TRBD1 (5 bases). Deletions cut 0 bases from V and 9 bases from J, with 11 bases between. CDR1 is WSHSY, CDR2 SAAADI, per germline. This CDR3 spans 13 amino acids. CDR3 in amino acids: CASSESPGWSYTF. The CDR3 coding sequence is TGCGCCAGCAGTGAGTCCCCAGGGTGGAGCTACACCTTC.

The V gene is TRBV4-1, the J gene TRBJ1-2; D ambiguous. Germline values: CDR1 MGHRA, CDR2 YSYEKL. The CDR3 is made up of 16 amino acids. Deletions cut 1 base from V and 0 bases from J, with 12 bases between. The CDR3 nucleotides read TGCGCCAGCAGCCAAGTTGTAGACGTCACTAACTATGGCTACACCTTC. It translates to CASSQVVDVTNYGYTF.

V gene TRBV27 combines with J gene TRBJ2-2; weak D call: TRBD1 (5 bases). V was clipped by 6 bases and J by 5 bases, with 10 bases between them. The germline V gene has CDR1 MNHEY and CDR2 SMNVEV (reference sequence). The CDR3 length is 13 residues. The CDR3 DNA follows: TGTGCCAGCAGGGCCACAGGTACCGGGGAGCTGTTTTTT. This gives the protein CASRATGTGELFF.

The chain couples TRBV7-9 to TRBJ2-3, with 8 bases that match TRBD1. CDR3 length equals 15 residues. Germline CDR1 reads SEHNR; CDR2 reads FQNEAQ (reference sequence). Unmatched junction bases numbered 10, after V lost 7 bases and J lost 4 bases. CDR3 DNA: TGTGCCAGCACCGTCCCAGGGGGCTTCCCAGATACGCAGTATTTT. Its protein product is CASTVPGGFPDTQYF.

This CDR3 reads CASSEEGFTGGLSYEQYF. DNA of the CDR3: TGTGCCAGCAGTGAAGAGGGTTTTACAGGGGGCCTCTCCTACGAGCAGTACTTC. V and J are TRBV2 and TRBJ2-5, with TRBD1 matching over 9 bases. The DNA end lines up better with TRBJ2-7; the J call may be wrong. The CDR3 has 18 amino acids. Germline assignment: CDR1 SNHLY and CDR2 FYNNEI.

V gene TRBV25-1 combines with J gene TRBJ1-4; the match to TRBD1 covers 9 bases. The length of the CDR3 is 14 residues. After removal of 4 bases from V and 5 bases from J, the junction contained 2 bases not matched to a gene. From germline, CDR1 is MGHDK and CDR2 SYGVNS. The CDR3 sequence: CASSVGTGNEKLFF. In DNA, the CDR3 is TGTGCCAGCAGTGTTGGGACAGGGAATGAAAAACTGTTTTTT.

CDR3: CASSLAAGGYEQYF. CDR3 in DNA: TGCGCCAGCAGCTTGGCGGCGGGGGGCTACGAGCAGTACTTC. The chain recombines TRBV5-1 with TRBJ2-7; 8 bases match TRBD2. This CDR3 is built from 14 residues. Germline V gene data show CDR1 as SGHRS and CDR2 as YFSETQ. Germline trimming cut 0 bases from V and 3 bases from J; bases unmatched to any gene: 2. Together with reference TRBV5-1 and TRBJ2-7, the CDR3 gives the full variable domain: KAGVTQTPRYLIKTRGQQVTLSCSPISGHRSVSWYQQTPGQGLQFLFEYFSETQRNKGNFPGRFSGRQFSNSRSEMNVSTLELGDSALYLCASSLAAGGYEQYFGPGTRLTVT.

The J gene is TRBJ2-2, the V gene TRBV27, with TRBD1 identical over 7 bases. The length of the CDR3 is 14 residues. CDR1 is MNHEY, CDR2 SMNVEV, per germline (reference sequence). Losses at the gene ends were 3 bases for V and 7 bases for J; bases not matched to a gene: 5. As DNA, the CDR3 is TGTGCCAGCAGTTTCTCACAGGGGTACGGGGAGCTGTTTTTT. It translates to CASSFSQGYGELFF.

This chain joins TRBV7-9 and TRBJ1-2; TRBD1 agrees at 11 bases. CDR3 length equals 14 residues. Germline-derived CDR1 and CDR2 are SEHNR and FQNEAQ (reference sequence). The V and J ends lost 4 bases and 5 bases, in that order; junction bases with no gene match: 3. CDR3 sequence reads: CASSSGQGVYGYTF. The DNA for the CDR3 is TGTGCCAGCAGCTCGGGACAGGGGGTGTATGGCTACACCTTC.